This T cell receptor (beta chain) stems from a study of cytomegalovirus exposure and HLA in healthy donors. The protocol was immunoSEQ multiplex PCR, while the TCRdb copy is restricted to in-frame clones and leaves out a portion. This sample has about 110,000 clones, with roughly nine tenths found just once. The ends were cut back, 0 bases at V and 5 bases at J, with 11 bases in the middle. The CDR3 runs 14 residues. The germline V gene encodes CDR1 SGHRS and CDR2 YFSETQ. The chain couples TRBV5-1 to TRBJ2-5; possible D gene TRBD1, 5 bases. What was sequenced was PBMCs. This clonotype was obtained from a woman aged 18-30 years in good health and CMV-seronegative. CDR3 amino acids: CASSLEGAVETQYF. The CDR3 nucleotides read TGCGCCAGCAGCTTGGAAGGGGCCGTCGAGACCCAGTACTTC.